The rows below give T cell receptor beta chains drawn from one sample of a study of cytomegalovirus exposure and HLA in healthy donors. Measured with immunoSEQ multiplex PCR; TCRdb has only the in-frame clones, and not every one. The table includes around 150,000 clones, approximately 78% detected once. Sequencing was carried out using PBMCs. The receptors derive from a woman between 50 and 59 years old in good health and CMV-seropositive. Both conserved end residues are part of each CDR3. The D gene is left open where the match is weak. Clone size appears in some rows only: once, few, many, or a class for an expanded clone.

V	size	J	D	CDR3	DNA
TRBV28	-	TRBJ2-3	TRBD2	CASKVAGVYTDTQYF	TGTGCCAGCAAGGTAGCGGGGGTTTACACAGATACGCAGTATTTT
TRBV2	-	TRBJ1-3	-	CASSEVGTTGNSGNTIYF	TGTGCCAGCAGTGAAGTGGGGACAACAGGGAACTCTGGAAACACCATATATTTT
TRBV28	-	TRBJ2-1	TRBD1	CASGTVYNEQFF	TGTGCCAGCGGGACAGTCTACAATGAGCAGTTCTTC
TRBV7-8	once	TRBJ1-1	TRBD1	CASSFLQGDAFF	TGTGCCAGCAGCTTCCTACAGGGGGACGCTTTCTTT
TRBV5-4	-	TRBJ1-4	TRBD1	CASSSFGTGNEKLFF	TGTGCCAGCAGCTCGTTCGGGACAGGAAATGAAAAACTGTTTTTT
TRBV7-9	once	TRBJ1-1	TRBD1	CASSFPAGGTEAFF	TGTGCCAGCAGCTTCCCGGCAGGGGGCACTGAAGCTTTCTTT
TRBV7-9	-	TRBJ2-7	-	CASSLLVGGEQYF	TGTGCCAGCAGCTTACTTGTCGGGGGCGAGCAGTACTTC
TRBV27	-	TRBJ2-2	-	CASSLFALATGELFF	TGTGCCAGCAGTTTATTTGCGCTAGCGACCGGGGAGCTGTTTTTT
TRBV2	few	TRBJ1-2	-	CASRGGSDGYTF	TGTGCCAGCAGAGGAGGGTCTGATGGCTACACCTTC
TRBV6-5	-	TRBJ2-7	TRBD1	CASSYAGTASYEQYF	TGTGCCAGCAGTTACGCCGGGACAGCCTCCTACGAGCAGTACTTC
TRBV18	-	TRBJ2-7	-	CASSRGVEYEQYF	TGTGCCAGCTCACGGGGGGTAGAGTACGAGCAGTACTTC
TRBV7-8	-	TRBJ2-7	-	CASSHKPWTDYEQYF	TGTGCCAGCAGCCACAAACCCTGGACTGACTACGAGCAGTACTTC
TRBV6-5	-	TRBJ1-1	TRBD1	CASSYGTGNTEAFF	TGTGCCAGCAGTTACGGGACAGGGAACACTGAAGCTTTCTTT
TRBV7-2	-	TRBJ2-3	-	CASSSVLVGYADTQYF	TGTGCCAGCAGCTCCGTACTAGTGGGGTATGCAGATACGCAGTATTTT
TRBV30	-	TRBJ1-2	-	CAGRGGVYGYTF	TGTGCCGGTAGAGGAGGGGTCTATGGCTACACCTTC
TRBV6-5	-	TRBJ1-1	TRBD1	CASSYRQGPEAFF	TGTGCCAGCAGTTACCGACAGGGGCCTGAAGCTTTCTTT
TRBV7-9	-	TRBJ2-2	TRBD1	CASSIGQGETGELFF	TGTGCCAGCAGCATCGGACAGGGAGAAACCGGGGAGCTGTTTTTT
TRBV28	-	TRBJ2-7	-	CASSLSGYEQYF	TGTGCCAGCAGTTTGAGCGGCTACGAGCAGTACTTC
TRBV19	-	TRBJ2-1	-	CASSIYFTHEQFF	TGTGCCAGTAGTATTTACTTCACGCATGAGCAGTTCTTC
TRBV5-1	-	TRBJ1-3	TRBD1	CASSPMGQGENTIYF	TGCGCCAGCAGCCCAATGGGACAGGGTGAAAACACCATATATTTT
TRBV27	-	TRBJ2-1	TRBD2	CASSLGPRRAGVHNEQFF	TGTGCCAGCAGTTTGGGCCCACGACGAGCGGGAGTCCACAATGAGCAGTTCTTC
TRBV5-6	-	TRBJ1-1	-	CASSLVQGNTEAFF	TGTGCCAGCAGCTTGGTACAGGGGAACACTGAAGCTTTCTTT
TRBV10-1	-	TRBJ1-1	-	CASSEGGGEAFF	TGCGCCAGCAGTGAGGGGGGGGGTGAAGCTTTCTTT
TRBV19	few	TRBJ1-1	-	CASSHGGGTEAFF	TGTGCCAGTAGTCACGGGGGGGGAACTGAAGCTTTCTTT
TRBV28	-	TRBJ1-4	-	CAVMDSTNEKLFF	TGTGCCGTGATGGACAGCACTAATGAAAAACTGTTTTTT
TRBV14	-	TRBJ2-3	-	CASSPGHPFTDTQYF	TGTGCCAGCAGCCCGGGACACCCTTTCACAGATACGCAGTATTTT
TRBV30	-	TRBJ2-5	TRBD2	CAWGLAGGKQETQYF	TGTGCCTGGGGACTAGCGGGAGGGAAACAAGAGACCCAGTACTTC
TRBV7-3	-	TRBJ1-1	-	CASSLGGFAEAFF	TGTGCCAGCAGCTTAGGAGGTTTTGCTGAAGCTTTCTTT
TRBV27	-	TRBJ2-1	-	CASSPQSRIHEQFF	TGTGCCAGCAGTCCACAGTCCCGGATCCATGAGCAGTTCTTC
TRBV2	-	TRBJ2-5	TRBD2	CASSLTSGVVGAQYF	TGTGCCAGCAGTTTGACTAGCGGGGTGGTAGGGGCCCAGTACTTC
TRBV15	once	TRBJ2-2	-	CATSRGPPPTGELFF	TGTGCCACCAGCAGAGGGCCGCCACCCACCGGGGAGCTGTTTTTT
TRBV27	-	TRBJ2-7	-	CASSFIGQSYEQYF	TGTGCCAGCAGTTTTATCGGACAGTCGTACGAGCAGTACTTC
TRBV27	once	TRBJ1-1	-	CASSYDRPGWTEAFF	TGTGCCAGCAGTTACGACAGACCAGGGTGGACTGAAGCTTTCTTT
TRBV28	-	TRBJ1-5	-	CASRLGSPSGQPQHF	TGTGCCAGCCGGCTAGGCTCCCCGTCGGGTCAGCCCCAGCATTTT
TRBV14	-	TRBJ2-5	-	CASSQDSGAGETQYF	TGTGCCAGCAGCCAAGATTCAGGGGCCGGGGAGACCCAGTACTTC
TRBV10-3	-	TRBJ1-5	TRBD1	CAVGDSYSNQPQHF	TGTGCCGTGGGGGACAGCTATAGCAATCAGCCCCAGCATTTT
TRBV27	-	TRBJ1-1	TRBD1	CASSAGTALNTEAFF	TGTGCCAGCAGTGCCGGGACAGCCTTGAACACTGAAGCTTTCTTT
TRBV4-3	few	TRBJ2-7	-	CASSQEGNRVHEQYF	TGCGCCAGCAGCCAAGAAGGAAACAGGGTTCACGAGCAGTACTTC
TRBV7-9	-	TRBJ1-3	-	CASSLGSSGNTIYF	TGTGCCAGCAGCTTGGGGAGCTCTGGAAACACCATATATTTT
TRBV28	-	TRBJ1-5	TRBD1	CASSSMGQGRQPQHF	TGTGCCAGCAGTTCGATGGGACAGGGAAGACAGCCCCAGCATTTT
TRBV19	-	TRBJ1-2	TRBD1	CASTGTARGYTF	TGTGCCAGTACCGGGACAGCCCGCGGCTACACCTTC
TRBV7-2	-	TRBJ2-1	TRBD2	CASSLRASGEQFF	TGTGCCAGCAGCTTACGCGCTAGCGGGGAGCAGTTCTTC
TRBV21-1	-	TRBJ2-1	-	CASSTSGRGDEQFF	TGTGCCAGCAGTACTAGCGGGAGAGGAGATGAGCAGTTCTTC
TRBV2	-	TRBJ2-1	TRBD2	CASKGGTSGWNEQFF	TGTGCCAGCAAGGGAGGGACTAGCGGCTGGAATGAGCAGTTCTTC
TRBV28	-	TRBJ1-6	TRBD1	CASSLQDRGLSPLHF	TGTGCCAGCAGTTTACAGGACAGGGGGCTGTCACCCCTCCACTTT
TRBV27	-	TRBJ1-1	TRBD1	CASSGQGNTEAFF	TGTGCCAGCAGTGGACAGGGAAACACTGAAGCTTTCTTT
TRBV18	-	TRBJ2-3	TRBD2	CASSPVGRGTDTQYF	TGTGCCAGCTCACCGGTCGGGAGGGGCACAGATACGCAGTATTTT
TRBV19	-	TRBJ1-5	-	CASTTTATPLLNQPQHF	TGTGCCAGTACCACGACAGCTACTCCCTTACTCAATCAGCCCCAGCATTTT
TRBV2	-	TRBJ2-7	-	CASSLIYEQYF	TGTGCCAGCAGCCTTATCTACGAGCAGTACTTC
TRBV29-1	-	TRBJ2-1	TRBD1	CSALNRDRAYNEQFF	TGCAGCGCCCTCAACCGGGACAGGGCCTACAATGAGCAGTTCTTC
TRBV10-3	-	TRBJ2-7	-	CAISESLGSGRVYEQYF	TGTGCCATCAGTGAGTCCCTGGGAAGTGGGAGAGTCTACGAGCAGTACTTC
TRBV5-8	few	TRBJ1-2	-	CASSWGSPKNYGYTF	TGTGCCAGCAGCTGGGGCAGTCCGAAGAACTATGGCTACACCTTC